Following are 10 T cell receptor beta chains from one sample sequenced in a study of T cell responses to AZD1222 COVID-19 vaccine. The assay was immunoSEQ multiplex PCR, and TCRdb's table has in-frame clones only and misses some. The sample has roughly 140,000 clones; 75% to 95% are singletons. The specimen comprised peripheral blood, sampled 28 days after the second AZD1222 dose. The receptor source for this set is an adult who received the AZD1222 COVID-19 vaccine.

The chain uses TRBV6-5 and TRBJ1-2, with 7 bases fitting TRBD1. CDR3 size: 16 residues. J was trimmed by 4 bases and V by 0 bases; bases with no gene match: 8. Looked up from germline, CDR1 is MNHEY and CDR2 is SVGAGI. The CDR3 DNA reads TGTGCCAGCAGTTACTCGAGAGGGTACAGGGGCTATGGCTACACCTTC. Its translation is CASSYSRGYRGYGYTF.

V is TRBV2 and J is TRBJ2-2; D unresolved. The CDR3 spans 13 residues. Trimming took 7 bases from V and 2 from J, leaving 8 bases between them. CDR1 and CDR2 (germline): SNHLY, FYNNEI. CDR3 protein: CASTRYNTGELFF. The CDR3 DNA sequence: TGTGCCAGCACGAGATACAACACCGGGGAGCTGTTTTTT.

The chain joins TRBV5-1 to TRBJ2-7, with 11 bases lining up with TRBD2. V dropped 4 bases and J dropped 0; count of bases not matched to a gene: 0. The CDR3 runs to 14 residues. From germline, CDR1 is SGHRS and CDR2 YFSETQ. The CDR3 DNA follows: TGCGCCAGCAGCCTAGCGGGGGGCTCCTACGAGCAGTACTTC. Translating it yields CASSLAGGSYEQYF. The whole variable domain, filled in from reference TRBV5-1 and TRBJ2-7, reads KAGVTQTPRYLIKTRGQQVTLSCSPISGHRSVSWYQQTPGQGLQFLFEYFSETQRNKGNFPGRFSGRQFSNSRSEMNVSTLELGDSALYLCASSLAGGSYEQYFGPGTRLTVT.

This sequence joins TRBV18 and TRBJ1-5, with a tentative D call TRBD1 (6 bases). This CDR3 is 16 amino acids long. V shed 0 bases and J shed 3 bases, with 12 bases lying between them. The germline V gene encodes CDR1 KGHSH and CDR2 LQKENI. CDR3: CASSPPGGAANQPQHF. For the CDR3, the DNA is TGTGCCAGCTCACCACCGGGGGGGGCGGCCAATCAGCCCCAGCATTTT.

The V gene is TRBV4-1, the J gene TRBJ2-1, with D tentatively TRBD2 (5 bases). Germline CDR1 and CDR2: MGHRA and YSYEKL. V gave up 1 base and J gave up 0 bases, with 10 bases separating them. The CDR3 has 16 residues. CDR3 region: CASSQGSRASYNEQFF. CDR3 DNA sequence: TGCGCCAGCAGCCAAGGTTCGCGGGCCTCCTACAATGAGCAGTTCTTC.

The chain is built from TRBV5-6 and TRBJ1-2; 8 bases line up with TRBD1. Germline V CDR1 and CDR2: SGHDT, YYEEEE. The CDR3 has 15 residues. With V trimmed by 0 bases and J by 5 bases, 6 bases remained unmatched. The CDR3 bases are TGTGCCAGCAGCTTGGTGGCAGGGGGCGAGTATGGCTACACCTTC. Its translation is CASSLVAGGEYGYTF.

The chain couples TRBV2 to TRBJ1-3; D is perhaps TRBD1 (5 bases). CDR3 length equals 16 residues. The germline CDR1 and CDR2 sequences are SNHLY and FYNNEI. Trimming took 9 bases from V and 0 from J, leaving 18 bases between them. CDR3 in amino acids: CASSVGDRSSGNTIYF. The DNA of the CDR3 is TGTGCCAGTTCGGTGGGGGATAGGAGCTCTGGAAACACCATATATTTT.

The chain links TRBV12-5 to TRBJ2-1, with TRBD2 identical over 10 bases. V lost 6 bases and J lost 5; bases outside the gene matches: 7. The CDR3 sequence is 15 residues long. Per the germline V gene, CDR1 is LGHNT and CDR2 is FRNRAP. The CDR3 reads CASGPLAGAHNEQFF. Written as DNA, the CDR3 is TGTGCTAGTGGACCCCTAGCGGGAGCCCACAATGAGCAGTTCTTC.

This CDR3 is CASRPSYESSYEQYF. CDR3 nucleotide sequence: TGTGCCAGCAGACCCTCTTACGAAAGCTCCTACGAGCAGTACTTC. The chain links TRBV6-5 to TRBJ2-7; D is ambiguous. Trimming removed 6 bases at V and 0 bases at J, with 15 bases between. The length of the CDR3 is 15 residues. CDR1 and CDR2 from the germline V gene are MNHEY and SVGAGI.

The gene calls are TRBV5-1 and TRBJ1-1, with D uncertain. Trimming took off 0 bases at V and 1 base at J, with 10 bases between the two ends. Germline V gives CDR1 SGHRS, CDR2 YFSETQ. The CDR3 sequence is 15 residues long. CDR3 loop: CASSLAAAGNTEAFF. In nucleotides, the CDR3 is TGCGCCAGCAGCTTGGCGGCGGCGGGGAACACTGAAGCTTTCTTT.